The entry below gives a single T cell receptor beta chain sequence along with its context. Its antigen is undetermined. Assay used: immunoSEQ multiplex PCR; TCRdb lists only in-frame clones, some missing. The sample shows roughly 100,000 clones, about nine tenths of them seen only once. The data originate from a study of OX40 agonist ivuxolimab in advanced cancers. Overall study results and limits: In CD8+ T cells, expanded clones were on average more numerous than in CD4+.

In germline, CDR1 is KGHSH, CDR2 LQKENI. V lost 3 bases and J 4 bases, leaving 19 bases between the germline ends. This CDR3 is 17 amino acids long. Here the sequenced sample was CD4+ or CD8+ T cells sorted from blood, taken in a trial of the OX40 agonist ivuxolimab. The receptor's source is an adult with an advanced solid tumor such as melanoma, head and neck, liver or kidney cancer. The chain recombines TRBV18 with TRBJ1-3; D unresolved. The CDR3 coding sequence is TGTGCCAGCTCACCTCCAAAGTCGGCCGTGGAAGGAAACACCATATATTTT. Encoded protein: CASSPPKSAVEGNTIYF. Supplemented by reference TRBV18 and TRBJ1-3, the full variable domain reads NAGVMQNPRHLVRRRGQEARLRCSPMKGHSHVYWYRQLPEEGLKFMVYLQKENIIDESGMPKERFSAEFPKEGPSILRIQQVVRGDSAAYFCASSPPKSAVEGNTIYFGEGSWLTVV.